This passage covers 7 T cell receptor beta chains from one sample sequenced in a study of T cell changes during pregnancy in multiple sclerosis (dated by TCRdb to between 2018 and 2020). The library was obtained by the immunoSEQ multiplex PCR assay. TCRdb retrieved this table from immuneACCESS and kept in-frame rearrangements only. Not all clones are present; in checked studies, unresolved V genes account for under half, and no reason is known for the remainder. In this sample the table shows around 95,000 clones, about 90% of which occur a single time. The ten largest make up more than 1.5% of the sample. The specimen was peripheral blood, collected after pregnancy. These receptors were obtained from a female donor with multiple sclerosis, enrolled in a pregnancy study.

The chain employs TRBV11-3 and TRBJ2-7; unclear D gene. CDR1 SGHNT and CDR2 YENEEA come from the germline V gene. The CDR3 contains 14 residues. V shed 6 bases and J shed 1 base, with 13 bases lying between them. As DNA, the CDR3 is TGTGCCAGCAGTCAAGCTACAGCATCCTACGAGCAGTACTTC. Amino acid sequence: CASSQATASYEQYF.

The chain is built from TRBV11-2 and TRBJ2-7, with TRBD1 as a possible D gene (6 bases). Per germline, CDR1 SGHAT and CDR2 FQNNGV. V dropped 2 bases and J dropped 3 bases, with 14 bases sitting between them. This CDR3 contains 15 residues. The CDR3 spells CASSLFRDTFYEQYF. In nucleotides, the CDR3 is TGTGCCAGCAGCTTATTTCGGGACACATTCTACGAGCAGTACTTC.

Details on this clone: Other DNA variants within this sample encode the same CDR3. The CDR3 region is CASSPRQGAYYGYTF. CDR3 nucleotide sequence: TGTGCCAGCAGTCCCCGACAGGGGGCGTATTATGGCTACACCTTC. The J gene is TRBJ1-2, the V gene TRBV27; 10 positions agree with TRBD1. Germline CDR1 is MNHEY and CDR2 is SMNVEV (reference sequence). The V gene end was trimmed by 5 bases and the J gene end by 5 bases; junction bases not matched to a gene: 8. This CDR3 region has 15 residues.

V and J are TRBV6-1 and TRBJ2-2; no clear D gene. The CDR3 loop spans 15 amino acids. Germline V gene data show CDR1 as MNHNS and CDR2 as SASEGT. V gave up 10 bases and J gave up 1 base, with 16 bases separating them. This CDR3 is CATKKLDLNTGELFF. CDR3 DNA sequence: TGTGCCACCAAAAAGCTAGACCTGAACACCGGGGAGCTGTTTTTT.

CDR3 sequence: CASSSGTGTGGYTF. Here the CDR3 DNA reads TGCGCCAGCAGCTCCGGAACAGGGACGGGGGGCTACACCTTC. This sequence joins TRBV5-1 and TRBJ1-2, with D possibly being TRBD1 (6 bases). The CDR3 loop spans 14 amino acids. The germline CDR1 and CDR2 sequences are SGHRS and YFSETQ. The V gene lost 3 bases and the J gene lost 8 bases, with 17 bases spanning the gap. Full variable domain (outside the CDR3, taken from reference TRBV5-1 and TRBJ1-2): KAGVTQTPRYLIKTRGQQVTLSCSPISGHRSVSWYQQTPGQGLQFLFEYFSETQRNKGNFPGRFSGRQFSNSRSEMNVSTLELGDSALYLCASSSGTGTGGYTFGSGTRLTVV.

This sequence joins TRBV7-6 and TRBJ2-1; 10 bases line up with TRBD2. The CDR3 loop spans 15 amino acids. V lost 5 bases and J lost 6; bases outside the gene matches: 7. Germline-derived CDR1 and CDR2 are SGHVS and FNYEAQ. DNA of the CDR3: TGTGCCAGCAGCCGAACTAGCGGGGTGATCAATGAGCAGTTCTTC. This gives the protein CASSRTSGVINEQFF.

The rearrangement joins TRBV18 to TRBJ1-2; no reliable D call. Germline V gene data show CDR1 as KGHSH and CDR2 as LQKENI. The CDR3 extends over 15 amino acids. The ends were cut back, 2 bases at V and 0 bases at J, with 10 bases in the middle. CDR3 sequence reads: CASSPSGDANYGYTF. The CDR3 nucleotides are TGTGCCAGCTCACCAAGTGGAGACGCTAACTATGGCTACACCTTC.